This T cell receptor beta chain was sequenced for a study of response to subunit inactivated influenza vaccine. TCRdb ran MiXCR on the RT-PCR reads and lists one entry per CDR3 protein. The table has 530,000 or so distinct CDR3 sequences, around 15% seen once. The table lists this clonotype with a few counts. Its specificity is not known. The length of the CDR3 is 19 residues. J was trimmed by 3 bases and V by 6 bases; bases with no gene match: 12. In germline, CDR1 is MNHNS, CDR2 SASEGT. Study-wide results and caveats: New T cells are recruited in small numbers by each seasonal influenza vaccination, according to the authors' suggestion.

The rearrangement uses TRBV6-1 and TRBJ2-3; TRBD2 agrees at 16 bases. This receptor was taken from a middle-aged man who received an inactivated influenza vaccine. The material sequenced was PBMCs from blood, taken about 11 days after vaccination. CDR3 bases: TGTGCCAGCAGCCCGAGCCCGGGACTAGCGGGAGGGCTGACAGATACGCAGTATTTT. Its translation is CASSPSPGLAGGLTDTQYF.